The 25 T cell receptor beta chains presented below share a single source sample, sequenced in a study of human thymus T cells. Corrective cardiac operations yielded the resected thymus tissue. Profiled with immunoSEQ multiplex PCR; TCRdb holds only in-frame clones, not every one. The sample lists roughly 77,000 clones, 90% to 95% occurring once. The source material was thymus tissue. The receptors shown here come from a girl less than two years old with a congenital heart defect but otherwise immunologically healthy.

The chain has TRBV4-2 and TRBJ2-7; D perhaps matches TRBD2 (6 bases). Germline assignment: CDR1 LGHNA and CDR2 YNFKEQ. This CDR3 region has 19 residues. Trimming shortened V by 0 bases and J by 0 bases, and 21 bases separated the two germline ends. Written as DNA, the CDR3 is TGTGCCAGCAGCCAAGATAGTGCAGTCTCGGCGGGGCCCTCCTACGAGCAGTACTTC. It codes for CASSQDSAVSAGPSYEQYF.

The DNA for the CDR3 is TGCGCCAGCAGGGGGTCGGGACTTACCTACAATGAGCAGTTCTTC. Translation gives CASRGSGLTYNEQFF. V and J are TRBV5-1 and TRBJ2-1; TRBD2 is a possible D gene (6 bases). The V gene lost 5 bases and the J gene lost 2 bases, with 14 bases spanning the gap. The germline CDR1 and CDR2 sequences are SGHRS and YFSETQ. The CDR3 loop spans 15 amino acids.

For the CDR3, the DNA is TGTGCCAGCAGGGGCCGGGACAGGGAAATACACGAGCAGTACTTC. Translating it yields CASRGRDREIHEQYF. The V call is TRBV28, the J call TRBJ2-7; TRBD1 matches at 9 bases. V gave up 6 bases and J gave up 5 bases; unmatched junction bases: 11. This CDR3 region has 15 residues. Per the germline V gene, CDR1 is MDHEN and CDR2 is SYDVKM.

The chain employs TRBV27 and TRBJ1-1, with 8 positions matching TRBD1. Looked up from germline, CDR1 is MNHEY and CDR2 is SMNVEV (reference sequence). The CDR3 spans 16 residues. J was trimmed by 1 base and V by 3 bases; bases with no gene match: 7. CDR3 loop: CASSLSRGRENTEAFF. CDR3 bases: TGTGCCAGCAGTTTGAGCAGGGGGCGAGAGAACACTGAAGCTTTCTTT.

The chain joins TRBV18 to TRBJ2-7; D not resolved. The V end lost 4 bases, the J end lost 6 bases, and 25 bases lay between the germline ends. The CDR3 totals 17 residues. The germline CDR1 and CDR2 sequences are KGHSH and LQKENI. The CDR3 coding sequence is TGTGCCAGCTCACTAACTAAACTAAAGTCTATGGGTCCCGAGCAGTACTTC. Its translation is CASSLTKLKSMGPEQYF.

Written as DNA, the CDR3 is TGTGCCAGCTCACCCATTATACCGCAGTATTTT. This gives the protein CASSPIIPQYF. The chain couples TRBV18 to TRBJ2-3; D is ambiguous. Trimming removed 3 bases at V and 10 bases at J, with 8 bases between. In germline, CDR1 is KGHSH, CDR2 LQKENI. The CDR3 contains 11 residues.

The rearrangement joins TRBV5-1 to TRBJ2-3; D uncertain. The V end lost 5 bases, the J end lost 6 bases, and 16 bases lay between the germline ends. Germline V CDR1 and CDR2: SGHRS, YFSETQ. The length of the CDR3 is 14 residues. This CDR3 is CASSGAPARDTQYF. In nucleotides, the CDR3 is TGCGCCAGCAGTGGAGCGCCCGCCAGGGATACGCAGTATTTT.

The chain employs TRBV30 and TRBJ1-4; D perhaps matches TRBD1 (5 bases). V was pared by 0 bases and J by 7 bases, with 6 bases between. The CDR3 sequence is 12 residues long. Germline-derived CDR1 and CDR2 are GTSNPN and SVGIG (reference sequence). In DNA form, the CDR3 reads TGTGCCTGGAGTGTAACAGGTGAAAAACTGTTTTTT. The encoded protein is CAWSVTGEKLFF.

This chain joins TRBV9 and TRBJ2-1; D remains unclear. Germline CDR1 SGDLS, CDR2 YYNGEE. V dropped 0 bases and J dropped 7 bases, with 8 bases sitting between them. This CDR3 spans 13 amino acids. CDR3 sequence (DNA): TGTGCCAGCAGCGTAGGGCCCAGAAATGAGCAGTTCTTC. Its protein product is CASSVGPRNEQFF.

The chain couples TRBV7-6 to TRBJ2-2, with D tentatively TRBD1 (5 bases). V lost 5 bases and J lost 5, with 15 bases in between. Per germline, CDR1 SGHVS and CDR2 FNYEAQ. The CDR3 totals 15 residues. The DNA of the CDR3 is TGTGCCAGCAGCATACAGGCGGCAGGGACCGGGGAGCTGTTTTTT. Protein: CASSIQAAGTGELFF.

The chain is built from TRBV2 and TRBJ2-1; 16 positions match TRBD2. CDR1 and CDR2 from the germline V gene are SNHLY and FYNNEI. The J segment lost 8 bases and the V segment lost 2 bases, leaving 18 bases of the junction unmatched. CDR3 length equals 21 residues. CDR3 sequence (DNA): TGTGCCAGCAGTGAACTGGCTGCGGGACTAGCGGGAGGGCCCCAGGGCCATGAGCAGTTCTTC. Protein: CASSELAAGLAGGPQGHEQFF.

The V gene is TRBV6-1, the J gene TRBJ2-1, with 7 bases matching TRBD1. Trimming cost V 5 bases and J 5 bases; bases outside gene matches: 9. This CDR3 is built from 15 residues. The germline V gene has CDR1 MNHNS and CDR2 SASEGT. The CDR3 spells CASSPQGSDDNEQFF. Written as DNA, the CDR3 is TGTGCCAGCAGTCCACAGGGGTCAGACGACAATGAGCAGTTCTTC.

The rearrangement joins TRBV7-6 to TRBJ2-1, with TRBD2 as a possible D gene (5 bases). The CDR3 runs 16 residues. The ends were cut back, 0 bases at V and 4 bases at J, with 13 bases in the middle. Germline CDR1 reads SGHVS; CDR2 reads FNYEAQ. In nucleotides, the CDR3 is TGTGCCAGCAGCTTAGCCGGGGTACCCTTTTACAATGAGCAGTTCTTC. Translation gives CASSLAGVPFYNEQFF.

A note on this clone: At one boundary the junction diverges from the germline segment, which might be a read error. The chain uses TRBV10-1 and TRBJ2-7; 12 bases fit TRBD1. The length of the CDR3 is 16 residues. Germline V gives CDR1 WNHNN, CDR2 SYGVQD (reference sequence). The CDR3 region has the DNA TGCGCCAGCAGTGAGTGGAAGGGGACAGGGGGCTACGAGCAGTACTTT. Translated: CASSEWKGTGGYEQYF.

As DNA, the CDR3 is TGTGCCAGCAGCTTGGGCAGGGTAAGGCAGCCCCAGCATTTT. The encoded protein is CASSLGRVRQPQHF. The genes are TRBV5-5 and TRBJ1-5; D may be TRBD1 (5 bases). CDR1 is SGHKS, CDR2 YYEKEE, per germline (reference sequence). This CDR3 contains 14 residues. V was shortened by 0 bases and J by 7 bases, with 11 bases between the two germline ends.

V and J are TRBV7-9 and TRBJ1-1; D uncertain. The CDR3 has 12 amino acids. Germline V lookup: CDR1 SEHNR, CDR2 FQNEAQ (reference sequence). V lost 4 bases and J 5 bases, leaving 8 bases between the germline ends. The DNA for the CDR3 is TGTGCCAGCAGCTCGCTCGATACTGAAGCTTTCTTT. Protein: CASSSLDTEAFF. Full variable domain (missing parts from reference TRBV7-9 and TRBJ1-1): DTGVSQNPRHKITKRGQNVTFRCDPISEHNRLYWYRQTLGQGPEFLTYFQNEAQLEKSRLLSDRFSAERPKGSFSTLEIQRTEQGDSAMYLCASSSLDTEAFFGQGTRLTVV.

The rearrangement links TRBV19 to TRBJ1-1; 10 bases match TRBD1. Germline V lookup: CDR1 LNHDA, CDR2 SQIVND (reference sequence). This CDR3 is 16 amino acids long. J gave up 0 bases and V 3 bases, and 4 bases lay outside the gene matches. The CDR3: CASSMPTGGMNTEAFF. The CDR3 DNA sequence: TGTGCCAGTAGTATGCCGACAGGGGGCATGAACACTGAAGCTTTCTTT.

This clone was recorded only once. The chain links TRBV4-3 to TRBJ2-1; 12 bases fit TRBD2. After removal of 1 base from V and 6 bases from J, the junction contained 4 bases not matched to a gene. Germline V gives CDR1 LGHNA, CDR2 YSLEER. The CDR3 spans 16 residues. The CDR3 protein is CASSQGLLAGGNEQFF. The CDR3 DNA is TGCGCCAGCAGCCAAGGACTACTAGCGGGAGGCAATGAGCAGTTCTTC.

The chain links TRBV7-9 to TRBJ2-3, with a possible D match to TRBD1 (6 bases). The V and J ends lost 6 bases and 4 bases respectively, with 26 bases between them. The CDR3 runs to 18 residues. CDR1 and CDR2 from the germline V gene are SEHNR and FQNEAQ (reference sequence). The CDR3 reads CASRSKPGTPITPDTQYF. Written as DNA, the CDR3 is TGTGCCAGCAGGTCTAAACCCGGGACACCAATCACCCCAGATACGCAGTATTTT.

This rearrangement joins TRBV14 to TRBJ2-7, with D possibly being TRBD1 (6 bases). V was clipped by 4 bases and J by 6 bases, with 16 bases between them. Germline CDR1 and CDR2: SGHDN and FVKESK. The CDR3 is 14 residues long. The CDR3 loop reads CASSLVKQGREQYF. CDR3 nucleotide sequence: TGTGCCAGCAGCCTTGTCAAGCAGGGGCGCGAGCAGTACTTC.

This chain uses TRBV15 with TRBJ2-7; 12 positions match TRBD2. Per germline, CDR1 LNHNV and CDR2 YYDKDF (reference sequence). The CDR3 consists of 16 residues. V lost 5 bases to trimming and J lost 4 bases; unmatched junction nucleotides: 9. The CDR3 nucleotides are TGTGCCACCAGCGTCCTGACTAGCGGGAGTGGATACGAGCAGTACTTC. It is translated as CATSVLTSGSGYEQYF.

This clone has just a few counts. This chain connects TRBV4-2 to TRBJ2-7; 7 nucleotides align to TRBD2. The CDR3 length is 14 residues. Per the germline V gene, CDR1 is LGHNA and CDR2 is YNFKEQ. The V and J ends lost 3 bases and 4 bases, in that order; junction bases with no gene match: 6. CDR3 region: CASSHRLAVYEQYF. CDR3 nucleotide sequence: TGTGCCAGCAGCCATCGCCTAGCGGTATACGAGCAGTACTTC.

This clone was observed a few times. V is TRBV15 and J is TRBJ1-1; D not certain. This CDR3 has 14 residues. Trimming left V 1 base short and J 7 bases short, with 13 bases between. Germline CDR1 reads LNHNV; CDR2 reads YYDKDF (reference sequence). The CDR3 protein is CATSRGYGRSEAFF. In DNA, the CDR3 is TGTGCCACCAGCAGAGGCTACGGGCGGAGTGAAGCTTTCTTT.

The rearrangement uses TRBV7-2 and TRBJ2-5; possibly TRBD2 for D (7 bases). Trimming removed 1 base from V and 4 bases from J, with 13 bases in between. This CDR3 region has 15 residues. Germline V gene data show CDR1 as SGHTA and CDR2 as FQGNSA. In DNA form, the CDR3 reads TGTGCCAGCAGCTTAGTTCGGGGGGCTCGAGAGACCCAGTACTTC. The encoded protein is CASSLVRGARETQYF.

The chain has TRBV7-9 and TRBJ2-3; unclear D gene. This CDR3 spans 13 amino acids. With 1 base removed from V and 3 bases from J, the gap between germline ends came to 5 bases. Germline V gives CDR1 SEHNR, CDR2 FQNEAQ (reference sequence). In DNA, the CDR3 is TGTGCCAGCAGCTTAGTTTGGACAGATACGCAGTATTTT. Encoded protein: CASSLVWTDTQYF.